This T cell receptor (beta chain) was profiled in a study of T-cell reconstitution after alpha-beta-depleted transplantation in children. Overall study findings and caveats: Expanded clones from the graft, numbering several hundred, reportedly supplied alpha-beta T cells about two months after transplant.

The CDR3 spans 13 residues. Germline V gives CDR1 MDHEN, CDR2 SYDVKM. Trimming left V 8 bases short and J 6 bases short, with 13 bases between. The TCRbeta library was prepared with unique molecular identifiers. Via MiXCR, TCRdb re-called the PCR reads, giving one row per CDR3 protein. The sample has 600,000 or so distinct CDR3 sequences, more than 20% seen once. Concerning this clonotype: Its antigen is not identified.

This receptor was obtained from a boy younger than two who had a stem cell transplant for acute myeloid leukemia, so the T cells may come from the graft donor. The sample consisted of PBMCs, mostly from graft donor cells, taken 360 days after TCRalphabeta/CD19-depleted stem cell transplant. The J gene is TRBJ2-2, the V gene TRBV28; possible D gene TRBD2, 5 bases. The CDR3 protein is CASRRTLAGELFF. CDR3 coding DNA: TGTGCCAGCCGAAGGACTCTGGCCGGGGAGCTGTTTTTT.